Listed below are T cell receptor beta chains from one sample, sequenced in a study of multiple sclerosis patients with progressive multifocal leukoencephalopathy. Method: immunoSEQ multiplex PCR; TCRdb's copy keeps in-frame clones and lacks some. The data contain approximately 35,000 clones, roughly 84% of them seen just once; the ten biggest clones take up 3% to 3.5%. Material: PBMCs, obtained from a patient treated with natalizumab. These receptors were collected from a human donor with progressive multifocal leukoencephalopathy. Each CDR3 is given with its conserved first and last residue. Clone size is shown for a subset of rows, as once, few, many or a class of expanded clone.

TRBV6-4	TRBJ2-3	.	CASSEQGYPDTQYF
TRBV4-3	TRBJ1-1	.	CASSQAEGTEAFF
TRBV12-5	TRBJ1-4	.	CASGLDRVREEKLFF
TRBV5-1	TRBJ2-5	.	CASSAQGETQYF
TRBV7-3	TRBJ2-1	.	CASRAAGGWYNEQFF
TRBV28	TRBJ1-1	.	CASSLIEQPAFF
TRBV21-1	TRBJ2-2	.	CASPREAGELFF
TRBV4-1	TRBJ1-1	few	CASSQDMMGSAGNTEAFF
TRBV18	TRBJ2-7	.	CASSLLTGIEQYF
TRBV4-3	TRBJ1-5	.	CASSHKGFLSNQPQHF
TRBV6-1	TRBJ1-2	.	CASNLGRGYGYTF
TRBV5-5	TRBJ1-2	.	CASSTGQSGRYGYTF
TRBV27	TRBJ1-5	few	CASSRTRNQPQHF
TRBV5-6	TRBJ2-1	.	CASSLGAGSYNEQFF
TRBV2	TRBJ1-1	.	CASIREVNTEAFF
TRBV2	TRBJ1-5	.	CASSDGTGGNQPQHF
TRBV6-6	TRBJ2-3	.	CASSLAGVGDTQYF
TRBV6-6	.	.	CASKEGPLTYEQYF
TRBV9	TRBJ2-3	.	CASSVGTGGGDTQYF
TRBV5-4	TRBJ2-2	.	CASSPTSGSSGELFF
TRBV27	TRBJ1-5	.	CASSSGQYNQPQHF
TRBV2	TRBJ2-7	.	CASRGTAFFEQYF
TRBV9	TRBJ2-3	.	CASSPPGPGDTQYF
TRBV29-1	TRBJ2-7	.	CSVDTPKAEQYF
TRBV28	TRBJ2-1	.	CASSLPTQGNEQFF
TRBV2	TRBJ1-1	.	CATKSQGRVNTEAFF
TRBV6-6	TRBJ2-3	.	CASGTRDTQYF
TRBV7-9	TRBJ1-2	.	CASSLDAQTVVGGYTF
TRBV30	TRBJ2-1	.	CAWSLTSGRPNNEQFF
TRBV4-3	TRBJ1-1	.	CASSQQQYGQDGAFF
TRBV28	TRBJ1-3	.	CASSSQGPGNTIYF
TRBV19	TRBJ2-3	once	CASSMELAGTSTDTQYF
TRBV7-3	TRBJ2-2	.	CASSLRRSTWESAGELFF
TRBV2	TRBJ2-7	.	CASSERRSEQYF
TRBV7-9	TRBJ1-5	.	CASSFSGFSNQPQHF
TRBV6-5	TRBJ1-1	.	CAIRDGSSTEAFF
TRBV20-1	TRBJ1-1	.	CSARFSREAFF
TRBV6-1	TRBJ2-7	few	CASSAGTGVYEQYF
TRBV9	TRBJ1-3	.	CASSNTGTGGNTIYF
TRBV13	TRBJ1-1	.	CASSARENTEAFF
TRBV6-1	TRBJ1-1	.	CASSEMSAGSTEAFF
TRBV4-1	TRBJ2-2	.	CASSSRGDTGELFF